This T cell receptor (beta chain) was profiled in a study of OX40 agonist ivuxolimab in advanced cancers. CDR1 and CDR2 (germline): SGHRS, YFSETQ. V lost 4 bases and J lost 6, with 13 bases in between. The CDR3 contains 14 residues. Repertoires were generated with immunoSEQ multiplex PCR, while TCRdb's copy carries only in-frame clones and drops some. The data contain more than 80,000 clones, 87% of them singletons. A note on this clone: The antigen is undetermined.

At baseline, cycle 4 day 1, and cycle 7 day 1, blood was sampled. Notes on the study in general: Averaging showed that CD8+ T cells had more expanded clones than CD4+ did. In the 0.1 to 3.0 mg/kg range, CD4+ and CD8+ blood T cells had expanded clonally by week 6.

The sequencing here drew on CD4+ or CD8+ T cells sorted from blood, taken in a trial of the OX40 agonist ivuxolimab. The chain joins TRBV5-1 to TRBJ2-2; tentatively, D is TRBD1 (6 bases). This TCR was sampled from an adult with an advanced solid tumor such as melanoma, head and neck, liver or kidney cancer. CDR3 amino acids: CASSLPHRAGELFF. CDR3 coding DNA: TGCGCCAGCAGCCTGCCTCACAGGGCCGGGGAGCTGTTTTTT.